These 25 T cell receptor beta chains were sequenced from one sample in a study of cytomegalovirus exposure and HLA in healthy donors. PCR employed 60 Vbeta and 13 Jbeta primers. Assay: immunoSEQ multiplex PCR; the TCRdb copy retains only in-frame clones and omits some. The sample holds some 70,000 clones, 84% seen once. Sequencing was done on a sample of PBMCs. These receptors were taken from a woman in her forties or fifties in good health and CMV-seronegative.

This chain connects TRBV19 to TRBJ2-5; perhaps TRBD1 as D (6 bases). This CDR3 is built from 13 residues. Trimming removed 5 bases from V and 3 bases from J, with 10 bases in between. Per germline, CDR1 LNHDA and CDR2 SQIVND (reference sequence). CDR3 in DNA: TGTGCCAGTAGTGATTGGACAGAAGAGACCCAGTACTTC. Translating gives CASSDWTEETQYF. The full variable domain, in which reference TRBV19 and TRBJ2-5 provide the parts outside the CDR3, is DGGITQSPKYLFRKEGQNVTLSCEQNLNHDAMYWYRQDPGQGLRLIYYSQIVNDFQKGDIAEGYSVSREKKESFPLTVTSAQKNPTAFYLCASSDWTEETQYFGPGTRLLVL.

The DNA for the CDR3 is TGCGCCAGCAGCCGACAGGGAAATGAGCAGTTCTTC. This codes for CASSRQGNEQFF. The V gene is TRBV4-1, the J gene TRBJ2-1; 7 nucleotides line up with TRBD1. After removal of 4 bases from V and 7 bases from J, the junction contained 1 base not matched to a gene. The CDR3 loop spans 12 amino acids. Germline lookup yields CDR1 MGHRA and CDR2 YSYEKL.

The chain couples TRBV28 to TRBJ1-4, with D hard to call. CDR3 length equals 16 residues. Germline assignment: CDR1 MDHEN and CDR2 SYDVKM. Deletions cut 7 bases from V and 5 bases from J, with 20 bases between. The CDR3 protein is CASTIITGSKNEKLFF. The CDR3 nucleotides are TGTGCCAGCACCATCATCACCGGGTCCAAAAATGAAAAACTGTTTTTT.

The table lists this clone with a count of one. The rearrangement links TRBV28 to TRBJ2-4; D might be TRBD1 (6 bases). V was shortened by 9 bases and J by 1 base, with 16 bases between the two germline ends. Germline V gene data show CDR1 as MDHEN and CDR2 as SYDVKM. There are 15 residues in the CDR3. CDR3 region: CASIPGTLAKNIQYF. The CDR3 nucleotides read TGTGCCAGTATTCCCGGGACATTGGCCAAAAACATTCAGTACTTC. The full variable domain, completed using reference TRBV28 and TRBJ2-4, is DVKVTQSSRYLVKRTGEKVFLECVQDMDHENMFWYRQDPGLGLRLIYFSYDVKMKEKGDIPEGYSVSREKKERFSLILESASTNQTSMYLCASIPGTLAKNIQYFGAGTRLSVL.

V is TRBV19 and J is TRBJ2-6; D perhaps matches TRBD2 (6 bases). The CDR3 runs to 17 residues. Germline V CDR1 and CDR2: LNHDA, SQIVND (reference sequence). Trimming took 0 bases from V and 2 from J, leaving 11 bases between them. Written as DNA, the CDR3 is TGTGCCAGTAGTATAGATTCAGGAGGGGCTGGGGCCAACGTCCTGACTTTC. Translation: CASSIDSGGAGANVLTF. The whole variable domain, remainder taken from reference TRBV19 and TRBJ2-6, is DGGITQSPKYLFRKEGQNVTLSCEQNLNHDAMYWYRQDPGQGLRLIYYSQIVNDFQKGDIAEGYSVSREKKESFPLTVTSAQKNPTAFYLCASSIDSGGAGANVLTFGAGSRLTVL.

The chain links TRBV5-1 to TRBJ1-4; possible D gene TRBD1, 5 bases. CDR1 is SGHRS, CDR2 YFSETQ, per germline. The CDR3 runs to 15 residues. V lost 0 bases, J lost 7 bases, and 13 bases lay in between. The CDR3 region has the DNA TGCGCCAGCAGCTTGGCATGGGGGGATCGTGAAAAACTGTTTTTT. Amino acids: CASSLAWGDREKLFF.

The chain employs TRBV5-1 and TRBJ2-5, with TRBD1 identical over 8 bases. After removal of 0 bases from V and 4 bases from J, the junction contained 5 bases not matched to a gene. Per germline, CDR1 SGHRS and CDR2 YFSETQ. The CDR3 is 15 amino acids. CDR3 region: CASSLEGTGGETQYF. The CDR3, as DNA: TGCGCCAGCAGCTTGGAGGGGACAGGCGGAGAGACCCAGTACTTC.

This chain links TRBV7-2 with TRBJ1-4, with TRBD1 matching 7 bases. The CDR3 contains 16 residues. V lost 4 bases and J lost 8; bases outside the gene matches: 13. Per germline, CDR1 SGHTA and CDR2 FQGNSA. CDR3 bases: TGTGCCAGCAGCTCCCACTGGGACAGATTGAAGGAAAAACTGTTTTTT. Translated, it gives CASSSHWDRLKEKLFF.

In its sample, this clone was seen once. This sequence joins TRBV18 and TRBJ2-7, with 7 bases aligning to TRBD1. The germline gives CDR1 KGHSH, CDR2 LQKENI. Trimming cost V 6 bases and J 6 bases; bases outside gene matches: 11. CDR3 length equals 14 residues. CDR3 protein: CASSQETGKGEQYF. The CDR3 nucleotides are TGTGCCAGCTCCCAAGAGACAGGGAAGGGCGAGCAGTACTTC.

This clone showed up just once. The rearrangement links TRBV5-1 to TRBJ2-6, with D maybe TRBD1 (5 bases). CDR1 is SGHRS and CDR2 is YFSETQ in the germline V gene. Trimming pared 4 bases from V and 0 bases from J, leaving 17 bases between. This CDR3 has 18 residues. CDR3 sequence reads: CASSPFGRASSGANVLTF. The CDR3, as DNA: TGCGCCAGCAGCCCCTTTGGCAGGGCCAGCTCTGGGGCCAACGTCCTGACTTTC.

This chain connects TRBV5-1 to TRBJ2-5; possible D gene TRBD2, 5 bases. The J call may be in error: the DNA end matches TRBJ2-7 better. The CDR3 is 14 residues long. The germline V gene encodes CDR1 SGHRS and CDR2 YFSETQ. DNA of the CDR3: TGCGCCAGCAGCAGGAGGTCGGACTCCTACGAGCAGTACTTC. Translated: CASSRRSDSYEQYF.

This sequence joins TRBV7-9 and TRBJ1-1; D unclear. The CDR3 extends over 13 amino acids. Trimming left V 3 bases short and J 1 base short, with 6 bases between. Germline V CDR1 and CDR2: SEHNR, FQNEAQ (reference sequence). The CDR3 loop reads CASSLNKNTEAFF. CDR3 nucleotide sequence: TGTGCCAGCAGCTTGAACAAGAACACTGAAGCTTTCTTT.

This clone was seen a single time. V is TRBV27 and J is TRBJ1-1, with TRBD1 identical over 7 bases. CDR1 and CDR2 (germline): MNHEY, SMNVEV (reference sequence). This CDR3 spans 17 amino acids. Germline trimming cut 0 bases from V and 5 bases from J; bases unmatched to any gene: 12. DNA for the CDR3: TGTGCCAGCAGTTTATCGATACGGTCAGGGGGGATGACTGAAGCTTTCTTT. Protein product: CASSLSIRSGGMTEAFF.

The chain joins TRBV18 to TRBJ2-3, with 8 bases fitting TRBD1. J lost 5 bases, V lost 3 bases, and 13 bases had no gene match. Germline lookup yields CDR1 KGHSH and CDR2 LQKENI. The CDR3 consists of 17 residues. The CDR3 bases are TGTGCCAGCTCACCGATCCTACACGGACAGGGAGGAGATACGCAGTATTTT. This encodes CASSPILHGQGGDTQYF.

V gene TRBV30 combines with J gene TRBJ2-6; 7 nucleotides align to TRBD1. The CDR3 runs 14 residues. Trimming removed 3 bases from V and 2 bases from J; junction bases left unmatched: 1. CDR1 is GTSNPN, CDR2 SVGIG, per germline (reference sequence). CDR3 bases: TGTGCCTGGAGAGGGGGCGCTGGGGCCAACGTCCTGACTTTC. This encodes CAWRGGAGANVLTF. Based on the CDR3 plus reference TRBV30 and TRBJ2-6, the full variable domain is SQTIHQWPATLVQPVGSPLSLECTVEGTSNPNLYWYRQAAGRGLQLLFYSVGIGQISSEVPQNLSASRPQDRQFILSSKKLLLSDSGFYLCAWRGGAGANVLTFGAGSRLTVL.

This clone was seen once. The CDR3 is CASSTLPGGRYNEQFF. For the CDR3, the DNA is TGTGCCAGCAGTACCCTCCCGGGAGGCAGGTACAATGAGCAGTTCTTC. The chain links TRBV6-6 to TRBJ2-1, with 7 bases identical to TRBD2. The CDR3 has 16 amino acids. Germline V gene sequence: CDR1 MNHNY, CDR2 SVGAGI (reference sequence). After removal of 5 bases from V and 4 bases from J, the junction contained 11 bases not matched to a gene.

The count of this clone is one. This sequence joins TRBV4-2 and TRBJ2-7; no firm D call. Germline assignment: CDR1 LGHNA and CDR2 YNFKEQ. This CDR3 has 15 residues. V lost 0 bases and J lost 5, with 14 bases in between. The CDR3 DNA sequence: TGTGCCAGCAGCCAAGAAGGTCCCGGGTTCCACGAGCAGTACTTC. This codes for CASSQEGPGFHEQYF.

The chain is built from TRBV9 and TRBJ2-7; D gene uncertain. The V gene lost 0 bases and the J gene lost 4 bases, with 17 bases spanning the gap. This CDR3 has 16 amino acids. CDR1 is SGDLS, CDR2 YYNGEE, per germline. The DNA of the CDR3 is TGTGCCAGCAGCGTAGACACTCAGAACCAGACTTACGAGCAGTACGTC. Encoded protein: CASSVDTQNQTYEQYV.

The genes are TRBV27 and TRBJ2-3; D remains ambiguous. In germline, CDR1 is MNHEY, CDR2 SMNVEV (reference sequence). This CDR3 comprises 14 residues. V gave up 2 bases and J gave up 4 bases, with 10 bases separating them. The CDR3 bases are TGTGCCAGCAGTTTAAAGATGGCGGCAGATACGCAGTATTTT. Translated: CASSLKMAADTQYF.

The chain carries TRBV21-1 and TRBJ2-7; TRBD2 is the table's D call and was not checked against the DNA. TRBV21-1 is termed a pseudogene. The CDR3 is made up of 16 amino acids. The CDR3 here is CASSKALGPRGYEQYF. For the CDR3, the DNA is TGTGCCAGCAGCAAAGCGCTAGGGCCTCGGGGCTACGAGCAGTACTTC.

V is TRBV6-5 and J is TRBJ1-5; perhaps TRBD1 as D (6 bases). Trimming shortened V by 6 bases and J by 2 bases, and 14 bases separated the two germline ends. This CDR3 has 15 residues. CDR1 and CDR2 (germline): MNHEY, SVGAGI. CDR3 sequence: CASRPTGDRNQPQHF. The DNA for the CDR3 is TGTGCCAGCAGACCGACAGGAGACCGCAATCAGCCCCAGCATTTT.

The V gene is TRBV7-6, the J gene TRBJ2-1; 10 nucleotides match TRBD2. The CDR3 runs 17 residues. Trimming removed 1 base from V and 2 bases from J; junction bases left unmatched: 5. In germline, CDR1 is SGHVS, CDR2 FNYEAQ. The DNA for the CDR3 is TGTGCCAGCAGCTTAGTTCTAGCGGGAGTCGCCTACAATGAGCAGTTCTTC. Translating it yields CASSLVLAGVAYNEQFF. Based on the CDR3 plus reference TRBV7-6 and TRBJ2-1, the full variable domain is GAGVSQSPRYKVTKRGQDVALRCDPISGHVSLYWYRQALGQGPEFLTYFNYEAQQDKSGLPNDRFSAERPEGSISTLTIQRTEQRDSAMYRCASSLVLAGVAYNEQFFGPGTRLTVL.

The CDR3 sequence is CASKRGWNTGELFF. CDR3 in DNA: TGTGCCAGCAAGAGAGGCTGGAACACCGGGGAGCTGTTTTTT. The chain has TRBV28 and TRBJ2-2; the D is unclear. Germline lookup yields CDR1 MDHEN and CDR2 SYDVKM. The CDR3 length is 14 residues. The germline V and J ends were trimmed by 7 bases and 1 base, with 10 bases remaining between them. Looking up the rest from reference TRBV28 and TRBJ2-2 gives the full variable domain: DVKVTQSSRYLVKRTGEKVFLECVQDMDHENMFWYRQDPGLGLRLIYFSYDVKMKEKGDIPEGYSVSREKKERFSLILESASTNQTSMYLCASKRGWNTGELFFGEGSRLTVL.

V is TRBV30 and J is TRBJ1-1, with 10 bases aligning to TRBD1. V shed 5 bases, J shed 3 bases, and the junction held 0 bases outside the gene matches. Germline loops: CDR1 GTSNPN, CDR2 SVGIG (reference sequence). The CDR3 is made up of 12 amino acids. In nucleotides, the CDR3 is TGTGCCTGGGGACAGGGGGACACTGAAGCTTTCTTT. Amino acids: CAWGQGDTEAFF.

The rearrangement uses TRBV7-2 and TRBJ2-7; D unresolved. Trimming stripped 1 base from V and 4 bases from J, with 5 bases between. This CDR3 has 12 residues. Per the germline V gene, CDR1 is SGHTA and CDR2 is FQGNSA. CDR3 DNA sequence: TGTGCCAGCAGCTTAGACTATTACGAGCAGTACTTC. Residues: CASSLDYYEQYF.